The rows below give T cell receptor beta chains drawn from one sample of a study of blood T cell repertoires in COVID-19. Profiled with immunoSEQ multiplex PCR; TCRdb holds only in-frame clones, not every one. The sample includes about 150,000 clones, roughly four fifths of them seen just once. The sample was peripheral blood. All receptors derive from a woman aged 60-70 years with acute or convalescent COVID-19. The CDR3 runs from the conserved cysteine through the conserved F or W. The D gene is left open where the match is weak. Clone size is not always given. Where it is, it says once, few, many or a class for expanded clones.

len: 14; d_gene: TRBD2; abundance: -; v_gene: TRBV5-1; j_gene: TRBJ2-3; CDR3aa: CASSLGAGADTQYF; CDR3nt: TGCGCCAGCAGCTTGGGGGCGGGGGCAGATACGCAGTATTTT
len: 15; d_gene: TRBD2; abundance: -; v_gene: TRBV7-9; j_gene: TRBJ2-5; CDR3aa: CASSLSGGARETQYF; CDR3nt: TGTGCCAGCAGCCTTAGCGGGGGGGCTCGGGAGACCCAGTACTTC
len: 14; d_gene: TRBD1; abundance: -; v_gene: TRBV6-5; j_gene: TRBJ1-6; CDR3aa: CASSYARGNSPLHF; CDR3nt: TGTGCCAGCAGTTACGCCAGGGGGAATTCACCCCTCCACTTT
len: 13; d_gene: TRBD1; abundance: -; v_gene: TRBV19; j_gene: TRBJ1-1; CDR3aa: CASDDRGDTEAFF; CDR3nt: TGTGCCAGTGACGACAGGGGGGACACTGAAGCTTTCTTT
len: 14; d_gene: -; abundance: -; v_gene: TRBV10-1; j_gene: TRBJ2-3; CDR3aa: CASSEGGGTDTQYF; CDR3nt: TGCGCCAGCAGTGAGGGGGGAGGTACAGATACGCAGTATTTT
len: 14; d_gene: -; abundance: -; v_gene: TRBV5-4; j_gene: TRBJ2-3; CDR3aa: CASNLGTGGDTQYF; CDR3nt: TGTGCCAGCAACCTAGGGACTGGCGGGGATACGCAGTATTTT
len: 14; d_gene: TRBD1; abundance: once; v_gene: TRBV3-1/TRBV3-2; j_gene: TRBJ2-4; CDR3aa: CASRRSDRGDIQYF; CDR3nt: TGTGCCAGCAGACGTTCAGACAGGGGCGACATTCAGTACTTC
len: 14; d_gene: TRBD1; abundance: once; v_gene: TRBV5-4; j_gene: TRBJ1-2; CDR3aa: CASTTTGVGYGYTF; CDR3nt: TGTGCCAGCACCACGACAGGGGTCGGCTATGGCTACACCTTC
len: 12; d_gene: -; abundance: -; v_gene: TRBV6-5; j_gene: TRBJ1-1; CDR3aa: CASSYSGVGAFF; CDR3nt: TGTGCCAGCAGTTACTCCGGGGTTGGTGCTTTCTTT
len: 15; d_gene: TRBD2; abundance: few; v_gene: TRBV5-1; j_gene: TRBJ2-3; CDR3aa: CASSSSGGHTDTQYF; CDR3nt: TGCGCCAGCAGCTCTAGCGGGGGCCACACAGATACGCAGTATTTT
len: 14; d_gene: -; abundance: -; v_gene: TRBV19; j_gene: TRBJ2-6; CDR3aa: CASRRQDGANVLTF; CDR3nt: TGTGCCAGTAGGAGACAGGATGGAGCCAACGTCCTGACTTTC
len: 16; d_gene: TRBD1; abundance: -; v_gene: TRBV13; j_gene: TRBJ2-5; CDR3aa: CASSSPRDRDQETQYF; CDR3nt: TGTGCCAGCAGCTCGCCCCGGGACAGGGATCAAGAGACCCAGTACTTC
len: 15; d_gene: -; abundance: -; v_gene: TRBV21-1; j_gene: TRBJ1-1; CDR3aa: CASNGGAAWYTEAFF; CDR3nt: TGTGCCAGCAACGGGGGGGCGGCTTGGTACACTGAAGCTTTCTTT
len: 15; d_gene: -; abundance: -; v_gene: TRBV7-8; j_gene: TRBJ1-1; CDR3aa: CASSLDMGARGEAFF; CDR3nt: TGTGCCAGCAGCTTAGATATGGGGGCGCGAGGTGAAGCTTTCTTT
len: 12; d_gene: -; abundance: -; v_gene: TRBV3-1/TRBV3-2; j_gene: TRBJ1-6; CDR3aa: CASSQVRSPLHF; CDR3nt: TGTGCCAGCAGCCAAGTTAGATCACCCCTCCACTTT
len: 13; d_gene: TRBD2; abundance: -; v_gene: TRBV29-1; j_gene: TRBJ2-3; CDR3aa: CSVARSGADTQYF; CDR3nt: TGCAGCGTTGCCCGGAGCGGGGCGGATACGCAGTATTTT
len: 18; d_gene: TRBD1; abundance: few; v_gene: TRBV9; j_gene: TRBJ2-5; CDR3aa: CASSVAPMRTGGQETQYF; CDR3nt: TGTGCCAGCAGCGTAGCCCCAATGAGGACAGGGGGCCAAGAGACCCAGTACTTC
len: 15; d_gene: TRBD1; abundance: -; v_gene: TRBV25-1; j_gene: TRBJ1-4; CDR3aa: CASSELTGGIVKLFF; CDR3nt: TGTGCCAGCAGTGAACTGACAGGGGGCATTGTAAAACTGTTTTTT
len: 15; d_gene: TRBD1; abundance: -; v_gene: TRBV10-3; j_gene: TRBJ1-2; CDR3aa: CAIWDQGVGSYGYTF; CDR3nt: TGTGCCATCTGGGACCAGGGGGTGGGATCCTATGGCTACACCTTC
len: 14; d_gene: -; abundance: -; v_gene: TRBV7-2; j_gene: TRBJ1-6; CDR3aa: CASSFQAPNSPLHF; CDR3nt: TGTGCCAGCAGCTTTCAGGCCCCTAATTCACCCCTCCACTTT
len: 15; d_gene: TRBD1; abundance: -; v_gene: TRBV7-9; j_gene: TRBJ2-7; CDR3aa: CASSFRQGPYYEQYF; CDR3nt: TGTGCCAGCAGCTTCAGACAGGGACCGTACTACGAGCAGTACTTC
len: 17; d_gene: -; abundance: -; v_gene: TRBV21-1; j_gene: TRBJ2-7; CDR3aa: CASSKPLGSGEVNEQYF; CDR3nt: TGTGCCAGCAGCAAACCCTTGGGGAGCGGGGAGGTAAACGAGCAGTACTTC
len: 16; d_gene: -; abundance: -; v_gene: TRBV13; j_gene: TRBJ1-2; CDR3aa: CASSLKHHRDGDGYTF; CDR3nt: TGTGCCAGCAGCCTAAAGCATCACAGGGACGGAGATGGCTACACCTTC
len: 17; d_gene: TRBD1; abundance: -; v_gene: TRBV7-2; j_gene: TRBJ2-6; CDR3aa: CASSPGTGGTGANVLTF; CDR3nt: TGTGCCAGCAGCCCCGGGACAGGGGGGACTGGGGCCAACGTCCTGACTTTC
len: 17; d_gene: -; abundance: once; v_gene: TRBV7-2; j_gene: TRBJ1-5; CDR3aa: CASSLVIESGRNQPQHF; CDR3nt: TGTGCCAGCAGCTTAGTAATCGAGTCGGGGAGGAATCAGCCCCAGCATTTT
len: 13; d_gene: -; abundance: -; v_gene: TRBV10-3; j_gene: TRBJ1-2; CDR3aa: CAISESFNFGYTF; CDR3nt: TGTGCCATCAGTGAGTCGTTTAACTTTGGCTACACCTTC
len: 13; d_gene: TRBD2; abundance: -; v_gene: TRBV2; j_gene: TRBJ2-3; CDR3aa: CASSPGLSSPQYF; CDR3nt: TGTGCCAGCAGCCCGGGACTATCGAGTCCGCAGTATTTT
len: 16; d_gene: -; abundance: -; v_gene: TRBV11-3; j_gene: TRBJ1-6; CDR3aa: CASSLVRTAYNSPLHF; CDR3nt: TGTGCCAGCAGCTTAGTTAGGACAGCCTATAATTCACCCCTCCACTTT
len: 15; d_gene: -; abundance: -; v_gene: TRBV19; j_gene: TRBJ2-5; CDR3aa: CASSIGGPRDKTQYF; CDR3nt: TGTGCCAGTAGTATCGGGGGACCCCGTGATAAGACCCAGTACTTC
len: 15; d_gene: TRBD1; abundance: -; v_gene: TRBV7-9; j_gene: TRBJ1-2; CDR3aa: CASSLDRGLSYGYTF; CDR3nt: TGTGCCAGCAGCCTTGACAGGGGGCTTAGTTATGGCTACACCTTC
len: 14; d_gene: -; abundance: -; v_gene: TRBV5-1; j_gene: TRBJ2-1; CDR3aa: CASSLWQTYNEQFF; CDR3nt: TGCGCCAGCAGCTTGTGGCAGACCTACAATGAGCAGTTCTTC
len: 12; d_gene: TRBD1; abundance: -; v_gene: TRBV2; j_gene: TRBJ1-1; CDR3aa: CAVGTGSTEAFF; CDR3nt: TGTGCCGTAGGGACAGGGTCCACTGAAGCTTTCTTT
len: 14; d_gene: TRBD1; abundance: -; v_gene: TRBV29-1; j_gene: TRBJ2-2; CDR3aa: CSAMDRTNTGELFF; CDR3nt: TGCAGCGCCATGGACAGGACCAACACCGGGGAGCTGTTTTTT
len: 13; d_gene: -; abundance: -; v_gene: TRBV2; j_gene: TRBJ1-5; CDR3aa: CASYSGRNQPQHF; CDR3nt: TGTGCCAGCTATTCAGGGAGGAATCAGCCCCAGCATTTT
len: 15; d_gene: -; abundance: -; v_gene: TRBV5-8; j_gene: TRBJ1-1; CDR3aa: CASSLVSQGTTEAFF; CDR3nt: TGTGCCAGCAGCTTGGTATCCCAGGGAACCACTGAAGCTTTCTTT
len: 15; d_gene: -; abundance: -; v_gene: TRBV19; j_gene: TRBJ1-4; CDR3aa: CASSVDSSLGEKLFF; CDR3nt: TGTGCCAGTAGCGTGGACAGCTCCCTTGGGGAAAAACTGTTTTTT
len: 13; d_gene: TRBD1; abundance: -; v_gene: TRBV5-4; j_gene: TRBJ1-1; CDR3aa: CASSQGQGKRAFF; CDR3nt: TGTGCCAGCAGCCAAGGACAGGGGAAGAGAGCTTTCTTT
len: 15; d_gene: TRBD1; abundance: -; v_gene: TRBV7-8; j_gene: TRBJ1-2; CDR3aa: CASSLARTGGYGYTF; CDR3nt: TGTGCCAGCAGCTTAGCCAGGACAGGGGGCTATGGCTACACCTTC
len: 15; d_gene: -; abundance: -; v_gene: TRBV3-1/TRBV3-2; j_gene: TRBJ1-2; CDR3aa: CASSQVPQGNYGYTF; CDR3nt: TGTGCCAGCAGCCAAGTTCCACAGGGTAACTATGGCTACACCTTC
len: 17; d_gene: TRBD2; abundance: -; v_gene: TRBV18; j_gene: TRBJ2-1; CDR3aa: CASSRGTSGGLNNEQFF; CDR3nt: TGTGCCAGCTCACGGGGGACTAGCGGGGGACTCAACAATGAGCAGTTCTTC
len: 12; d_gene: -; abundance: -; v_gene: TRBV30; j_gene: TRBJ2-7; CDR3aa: CAWSYTGYEQYF; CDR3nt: TGTGCCTGGAGTTACACAGGCTACGAGCAGTACTTC
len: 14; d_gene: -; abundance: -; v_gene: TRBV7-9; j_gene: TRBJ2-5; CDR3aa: CASSLVTGQETQYF; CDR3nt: TGTGCCAGCAGCTTGGTCACAGGGCAAGAGACCCAGTACTTC
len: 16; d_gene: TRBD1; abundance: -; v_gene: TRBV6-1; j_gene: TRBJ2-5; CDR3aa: CASSAIGTGIGETQYF; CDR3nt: TGTGCCAGCAGTGCGATCGGGACAGGGATAGGTGAGACCCAGTACTTC
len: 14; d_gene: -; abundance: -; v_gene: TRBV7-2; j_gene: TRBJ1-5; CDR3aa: CASSSDRSYQPQHF; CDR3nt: TGTGCCAGCAGCTCGGACAGATCATATCAGCCCCAGCATTTT
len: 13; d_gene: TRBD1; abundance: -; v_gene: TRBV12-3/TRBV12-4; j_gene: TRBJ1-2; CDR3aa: CASRRTGVDGYTF; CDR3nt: TGTGCCAGCAGAAGGACAGGGGTTGATGGCTACACCTTC
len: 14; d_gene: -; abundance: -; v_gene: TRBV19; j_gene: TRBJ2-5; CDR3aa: CASSIGGQQETQYF; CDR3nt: TGTGCCAGTAGTATTGGAGGCCAGCAAGAGACCCAGTACTTC
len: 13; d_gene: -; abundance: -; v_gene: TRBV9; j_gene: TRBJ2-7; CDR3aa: CASSVATYGEQYF; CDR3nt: TGTGCCAGCAGCGTAGCTACTTATGGCGAGCAGTACTTC
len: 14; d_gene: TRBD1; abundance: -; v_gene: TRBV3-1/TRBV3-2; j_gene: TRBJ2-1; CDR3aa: CASRVSGGRNEQFF; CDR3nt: TGTGCCAGCAGAGTTTCAGGGGGCCGGAATGAGCAGTTCTTC
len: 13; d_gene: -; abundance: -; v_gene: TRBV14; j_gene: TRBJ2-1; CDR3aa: CASSQDFSLQQFF; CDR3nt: TGTGCCAGCAGCCAAGATTTCAGTTTGCAGCAGTTCTTC
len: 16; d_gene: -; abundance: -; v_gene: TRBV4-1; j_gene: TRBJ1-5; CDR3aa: CASSQVIGQGGQPQHF; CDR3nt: TGCGCCAGCAGCCAAGTTATTGGGCAGGGCGGACAGCCCCAGCATTTT
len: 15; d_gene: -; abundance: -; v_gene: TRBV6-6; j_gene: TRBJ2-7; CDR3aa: CASSDVSRDSYEQYF; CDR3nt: TGTGCCAGCAGTGACGTTAGCAGGGACTCCTACGAGCAGTACTTC
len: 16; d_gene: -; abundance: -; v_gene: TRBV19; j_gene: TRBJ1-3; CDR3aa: CASSIGDAGSGNTIYF; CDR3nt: TGTGCCAGTAGTATAGGTGACGCGGGATCTGGAAACACCATATATTTT
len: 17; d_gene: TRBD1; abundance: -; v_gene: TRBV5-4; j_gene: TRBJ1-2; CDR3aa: CASSVGQGRIYGYGYTF; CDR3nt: TGTGCCAGCAGCGTGGGACAGGGGAGGATATATGGCTATGGCTACACCTTC
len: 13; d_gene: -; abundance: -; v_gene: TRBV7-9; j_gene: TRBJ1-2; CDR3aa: CASSLAQNYGYTF; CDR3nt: TGTGCCAGCAGCTTAGCACAGAACTATGGCTACACCTTC
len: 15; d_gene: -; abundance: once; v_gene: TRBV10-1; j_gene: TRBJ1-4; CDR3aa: CARIGGAWANEKLFF; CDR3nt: TGCGCCAGAATAGGAGGGGCTTGGGCTAATGAAAAACTGTTTTTT
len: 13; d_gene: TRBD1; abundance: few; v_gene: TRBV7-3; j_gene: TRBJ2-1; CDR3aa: CASSSGQTNEQFF; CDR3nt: TGTGCCAGCAGCTCGGGACAGACTAATGAGCAGTTCTTC
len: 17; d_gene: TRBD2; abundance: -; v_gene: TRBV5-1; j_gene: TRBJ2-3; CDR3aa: CASSPSTLGGGTDTQYF; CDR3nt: TGCGCCAGCAGCCCCAGCACGTTGGGCGGGGGAACAGATACGCAGTATTTT